These 25 T cell receptor beta chains were all obtained from the same sample, sequenced in a study of neurological immune-mediated disorders. Each CDR3 protein gets one entry after TCRdb re-called the 5' RACE reads with MiXCR. Of over 90,000 distinct CDR3 sequences listed, about 10% are singletons. Time point given: longitudinal time-point 3. Specimen: PBMCs. The receptors stem from a female donor with HTLV-1-associated myelopathy (HAM/TSP).

The chain recombines TRBV5-1 with TRBJ2-7; a possible D gene is TRBD2 (7 bases). CDR1 SGHRS and CDR2 YFSETQ come from the germline V gene. The CDR3 sequence is 14 residues long. The ends were cut back, 0 bases at V and 8 bases at J, with 15 bases in the middle. CDR3 in amino acids: CASSLGGGQGQQYF. Here the CDR3 DNA reads TGCGCCAGCAGCTTGGGGGGGGGCCAGGGACAGCAGTACTTC. Full variable domain (rest looked up from reference TRBV5-1 and TRBJ2-7): KAGVTQTPRYLIKTRGQQVTLSCSPISGHRSVSWYQQTPGQGLQFLFEYFSETQRNKGNFPGRFSGRQFSNSRSEMNVSTLELGDSALYLCASSLGGGQGQQYFGPGTRLTVT.

This clonotype has ten or more counts. CDR3 DNA sequence: TGCAGTGCCCACCGGGAACTAGCCGCCGAGCAGTACTTC. Its protein is CSAHRELAAEQYF. This chain uses TRBV20-1 with TRBJ2-7; a weak D match, TRBD2 (6 bases). V was pared by 6 bases and J by 6 bases, with 18 bases between. Germline CDR1 reads DFQATT; CDR2 reads SNEGSKA (reference sequence). The CDR3 loop spans 13 amino acids.

This clonotype is medium-sized (0.01 to 0.1%) within its sample. The rearrangement links TRBV3-1 to TRBJ2-7, with 16 bases matching TRBD2. V dropped 4 bases and J dropped 2; count of bases not matched to a gene: 8. The CDR3 sequence is 18 residues long. Germline CDR1 LGHDT, CDR2 YNNKEL (reference sequence). CDR3 amino acids: CASSPRTGTSGGAYEQYF. The DNA of the CDR3 is TGTGCCAGCAGCCCGCGAACCGGGACTAGCGGGGGGGCCTACGAGCAGTACTTC.

This clonotype was detected many times. The CDR3 region is CSAFLTGSSYNEQFF. Written as DNA, the CDR3 is TGCAGTGCTTTTTTAACGGGGAGCTCCTACAATGAGCAGTTCTTC. V usage is TRBV20-1 and J usage is TRBJ2-1; tentative D call: TRBD2 (5 bases). Trimming cost V 5 bases and J 0 bases, with 14 bases left between them. CDR1 and CDR2 (germline): DFQATT, SNEGSKA (reference sequence). There are 15 residues in the CDR3.

This clonotype was detected only a few times. This chain joins TRBV20-1 and TRBJ2-7; D not certain. Per germline, CDR1 DFQATT and CDR2 SNEGSKA (reference sequence). There are 12 residues in the CDR3. The V gene lost 0 bases and the J gene lost 7 bases, with 10 bases spanning the gap. The CDR3 loop reads CSARDLGVEQYF. In DNA form, the CDR3 reads TGCAGTGCTAGAGATCTTGGAGTAGAGCAGTACTTC.

This clonotype was found many times. The CDR3, as DNA: TGTGCCAGCAGCCAAGAATCTCGGGGGAAAGAGCAGTACTTC. This gives the protein CASSQESRGKEQYF. This sequence joins TRBV3-1 and TRBJ2-7, with D possibly matching TRBD2 (6 bases). V was clipped by 0 bases and J by 7 bases, with 13 bases between them. Germline V gives CDR1 LGHDT, CDR2 YNNKEL (reference sequence). The CDR3 length is 14 residues.

The table lists this clonotype with many counts. This chain joins TRBV5-1 and TRBJ2-7; no reliable D call. The CDR3 totals 14 residues. CDR1 is SGHRS and CDR2 is YFSETQ in the germline V gene. With 4 bases removed from V and 6 bases from J, the gap between germline ends came to 17 bases. DNA of the CDR3: TGCGCCAGCAGCGCCGACAACGGCTCGGGCGAGCAGTACTTC. Translating it yields CASSADNGSGEQYF.

This clonotype was detected only a few times. As DNA, the CDR3 is TGCAGCGTGGACGTCCGGCCCCATTCCTACGAGCAGTACTTC. Its protein product is CSVDVRPHSYEQYF. This chain joins TRBV29-1 and TRBJ2-7; no reliable D call. The CDR3 consists of 14 residues. Looked up from germline, CDR1 is SQVTM and CDR2 is ANQGSEA. Trimming cost V 6 bases and J 1 base, with 16 bases left between them.

V is TRBV20-1 and J is TRBJ2-7; no definite D call. The V end was cut by 0 bases, the J end by 6 bases, with 9 bases between. Looked up from germline, CDR1 is DFQATT and CDR2 is SNEGSKA (reference sequence). The CDR3 totals 12 residues. CDR3 sequence (DNA): TGCAGTGCTAGAGATGAAGCCCTCGAGCAGTACTTC. Translating it yields CSARDEALEQYF.

Ten or more counts support this clonotype. The V gene is TRBV7-2, the J gene TRBJ1-6; 8 positions match TRBD1. The germline gives CDR1 SGHTA, CDR2 FQGNSA. The CDR3 has 17 residues. V lost 2 bases, J lost 0 bases, and 3 bases stayed unmatched. This chain's CDR3 is CASSLRQGSSYNSPLHF. As DNA, the CDR3 is TGTGCCAGCAGCTTACGACAGGGGAGCTCCTATAATTCACCCCTCCACTTT. Supplemented by reference TRBV7-2 and TRBJ1-6, the full variable domain reads GAGVSQSPSNKVTEKGKDVELRCDPISGHTALYWYRQSLGQGLEFLIYFQGNSAPDKSGLPSDRFSAERTGGSVSTLTIQRTQQEDSAVYLCASSLRQGSSYNSPLHFGNGTRLTVT.

By share, this clonotype counts as medium-sized (0.01 to 0.1%). The J gene is TRBJ2-7, the V gene TRBV20-1, with TRBD1 matching over 8 bases. J gave up 2 bases and V 6 bases, and 6 bases lay outside the gene matches. Germline-derived CDR1 and CDR2 are DFQATT and SNEGSKA (reference sequence). This CDR3 contains 13 residues. The CDR3 region is CSALRDRTYEQYF. CDR3 nucleotide sequence: TGCAGTGCGCTCCGGGACAGGACCTACGAGCAGTACTTC.

This clonotype showed up many times. The chain couples TRBV20-1 to TRBJ1-4; perhaps TRBD1 as D (5 bases). Trimming took off 5 bases at V and 3 bases at J, with 16 bases between the two ends. CDR3 length equals 15 residues. Germline V gene sequence: CDR1 DFQATT, CDR2 SNEGSKA (reference sequence). This CDR3 reads CSAQSLDSSNEKLFF. CDR3 bases: TGCAGTGCTCAGAGCCTAGACAGCTCTAATGAAAAACTGTTTTTT.

A remark on this clonotype: A much larger clone differs by one base, so this may be a read error. The chain employs TRBV4-2 and TRBJ2-2, with a tentative D call TRBD2 (6 bases). The CDR3 covers 14 residues. The germline V and J ends were trimmed by 4 bases and 6 bases, with 12 bases remaining between them. Looked up from germline, CDR1 is LGHNA and CDR2 is YNFKEQ. The chain's CDR3 is CASSPRWEAGELFF. The CDR3 region has the DNA TGTGCCAGCAGCCCCCGCTGGGAGGCCGGGGAGCTGTTTTTT.

Ten or more counts support this clonotype. This chain joins TRBV15 and TRBJ1-4; 7 bases are shared with TRBD1. V trimming: 1 base; J trimming: 6 bases; junction bases outside the gene matches: 5. Germline CDR1 reads LNHNV; CDR2 reads YYDKDF (reference sequence). The CDR3 is 15 amino acids. For the CDR3, the DNA is TGTGCCACCAGCAGAGGGAGGGGGCTGGATGAAAAACTGTTTTTT. The encoded protein is CATSRGRGLDEKLFF.

Comments on this clonotype: At one end the junction does not follow the germline gene, possibly because of a read error. V and J are TRBV12-3 or TRBV12-4 and TRBJ2-5, with a tentative D call TRBD1 (6 bases). The CDR3 is made up of 13 amino acids. In DNA form, the CDR3 reads TGTGCCAGCAGTAGAGGACAGCAAGGGACCCAGTACTTC. Translation: CASSRGQQGTQYF.

A few counts support this clonotype. V usage is TRBV7-2 and J usage is TRBJ2-7; D is unclear. The V end lost 5 bases, the J end lost 2 bases, and 10 bases lay between the germline ends. From germline, CDR1 is SGHTA and CDR2 FQGNSA. The CDR3 has 13 residues. The CDR3 DNA reads TGTGCCAGCAGCATCTACCCAACCTACGAGCAGTACTTC. Its protein product is CASSIYPTYEQYF.

This clonotype came up many times. The chain couples TRBV5-1 to TRBJ2-1, with 8 bases fitting TRBD2. The V gene end was trimmed by 4 bases and the J gene end by 9 bases; junction bases not matched to a gene: 12. This CDR3 comprises 15 residues. Germline V gene lookup returns CDR1 SGHRS and CDR2 YFSETQ. CDR3 nucleotides: TGCGCCAGCAGCCTCGGTCGGGGGGGAAGTTCTGAGCAGTTCTTC. Its translation is CASSLGRGGSSEQFF. The whole variable domain, remainder taken from reference TRBV5-1 and TRBJ2-1, is KAGVTQTPRYLIKTRGQQVTLSCSPISGHRSVSWYQQTPGQGLQFLFEYFSETQRNKGNFPGRFSGRQFSNSRSEMNVSTLELGDSALYLCASSLGRGGSSEQFFGPGTRLTVL.

The rearrangement joins TRBV12-3 or TRBV12-4 to TRBJ1-1, with D possibly being TRBD1 (6 bases). V lost 7 bases and J 1 base, leaving 10 bases between the germline ends. The CDR3 covers 13 residues. In DNA, the CDR3 is TGTGCCAGCATTTACAGGGCGAACACTGAAGCTTTCTTT. Its protein is CASIYRANTEAFF.

This clonotype occurred many times. J is TRBJ1-5 and V is TRBV4-1, with D tentatively TRBD1 (6 bases). Deletions cut 0 bases from V and 6 bases from J, with 6 bases between. This CDR3 is built from 13 residues. Germline V CDR1 and CDR2: MGHRA, YSYEKL. Written as DNA, the CDR3 is TGCGCCAGCAGCCAAGAGGGGGCTCAGCCCCAGCATTTT. Translating it yields CASSQEGAQPQHF.

This clonotype was recorded many times. The genes are TRBV9 and TRBJ2-1; TRBD2 agrees at 8 bases. This CDR3 is built from 16 residues. After removal of 6 bases from V and 4 bases from J, the junction contained 12 bases not matched to a gene. Germline V gene sequence: CDR1 SGDLS, CDR2 YYNGEE. CDR3 loop: CASTFGGGAPYNEQFF. For the CDR3, the DNA is TGTGCCAGCACCTTCGGGGGGGGGGCGCCTTACAATGAGCAGTTCTTC.

Turning to this clonotype: This may be a read error, as it is one base from a much larger clone. This chain links TRBV6-5 with TRBJ2-7, with 10 bases matching TRBD2. J lost 3 bases, V lost 2 bases, and 10 bases had no gene match. Germline V gene data show CDR1 as MNHEY and CDR2 as SVGAGI. CDR3 length: 17 amino acids. The DNA of the CDR3 is TGTGCCAGCAGTTACCGGGTTGGGTGGACTAGCGGCTACGAGCAGTACTTC. Translating it yields CASSYRVGWTSGYEQYF.

The chain couples TRBV10-1 to TRBJ2-2; 9 nucleotides agree with TRBD1. The CDR3 runs 16 residues. With 3 bases clipped from V and 3 bases from J, the junction kept 5 bases outside the gene matches. Germline V gene data show CDR1 as WNHNN and CDR2 as SYGVQD (reference sequence). The CDR3 DNA reads as TGCGCCAGCAGTGAAGCCGGGACAGGGTACACCGGGGAGCTGTTTTTT. This gives the protein CASSEAGTGYTGELFF.

The chain uses TRBV7-9 and TRBJ2-7; 10 nucleotides agree with TRBD1. The CDR3 runs 16 residues. Looked up from germline, CDR1 is SEHNR and CDR2 is FQNEAQ (reference sequence). V gave up 7 bases and J gave up 9 bases; unmatched junction bases: 18. The CDR3: CASIGGPGQGPEGQYF. DNA for the CDR3: TGTGCCAGCATCGGAGGACCGGGACAGGGGCCTGAGGGGCAGTACTTC.

At least ten counts were recorded for this clonotype. This sequence joins TRBV5-1 and TRBJ2-7, with 7 bases identical to TRBD1. CDR3 size: 15 residues. J lost 0 bases, V lost 0 bases, and 3 bases had no gene match. Germline V CDR1 and CDR2: SGHRS, YFSETQ. CDR3 in DNA: TGCGCCAGCAGCTTGGTGACAGGGAGCTCCTACGAGCAGTACTTC. This codes for CASSLVTGSSYEQYF. The full variable domain, with the rest looked up from reference TRBV5-1 and TRBJ2-7, is KAGVTQTPRYLIKTRGQQVTLSCSPISGHRSVSWYQQTPGQGLQFLFEYFSETQRNKGNFPGRFSGRQFSNSRSEMNVSTLELGDSALYLCASSLVTGSSYEQYFGPGTRLTVT.

This clonotype was seen many times. The chain joins TRBV20-1 to TRBJ2-4, with a weak D call TRBD2 (7 bases). Germline CDR1 and CDR2: DFQATT and SNEGSKA (reference sequence). This CDR3 has 18 amino acids. V gave up 0 bases and J gave up 5 bases, with 23 bases separating them. CDR3 nucleotide sequence: TGCAGTGCTAGAGATAAATCGAAGCCCCAGGGGAGGGAAAACATTCAGTACTTC. Protein product: CSARDKSKPQGRENIQYF.